This is a list of T cell receptor beta chains from one sample in a study of blood T cells in healthy people across ages. MiXCR, run by TCRdb on the 5' RACE reads, gives a single entry per CDR3 protein. The profile shows 1 million or so distinct CDR3 sequences, under 30% of them singletons. This same sample was also taken into another study, of T cells of mothers and their children.

Sequencing used blood. The receptors come from a girl aged 2-10 years in good health. Both conserved end residues are part of each CDR3. The D gene is left open where the match is weak. Rows give clone size only sometimes, using once, few, many, or a class for an expanded clone.

TRBV6-6	TRBJ2-4	-	-	TGTGCCAGCAGTTATTTTTGGATTATAGCCAAAAACATTCAGTACTTC	CASSYFWIIAKNIQYF
TRBV20-1	TRBJ2-7	TRBD1	-	TGCAGTGCTCTGGGGACAGACTCCTACGAGCAGTACTTC	CSALGTDSYEQYF
TRBV5-1	TRBJ1-1	-	few	TGCGCCAGCAGCTGGCGGGGGGGCACTGAAGCTTTCTTT	CASSWRGGTEAFF
TRBV20-1	TRBJ2-5	TRBD1	-	TGCAGTGCTAGAGATCGGACAGGGTTAAAGACCCAGTACTTC	CSARDRTGLKTQYF
TRBV6-1	TRBJ1-3	-	-	TGTGCCAGCAGCAGAACATCAAGGGACACCATATATTTT	CASSRTSRDTIYF
TRBV7-2	TRBJ1-4	TRBD1	-	TGTGCCAGCAGCTTAGAGGGGGGACAGAATGAAAAACTGTTTTTT	CASSLEGGQNEKLFF
TRBV5-6	TRBJ1-1	-	few	TGTGCCAGCAGTTTCCTCGAGGCTGAAGCTTTCTTT	CASSFLEAEAFF
TRBV20-1	TRBJ1-1	TRBD1	few	TGCAGTGCTTGGAACCCCGGGACAGGGGAGGCTGAAGCTTTCTTT	CSAWNPGTGEAEAFF
TRBV4-1	TRBJ1-2	-	-	TGCGCCAGCGGTCGAGGCGACTATGGCTACACCTTC	CASGRGDYGYTF
TRBV11-2	TRBJ2-7	TRBD1	-	TGTGCCAGCAGCTTCGTTCCTAACAGGGGGCCCTACGAGCAGTACTTC	CASSFVPNRGPYEQYF
TRBV6-6	TRBJ2-5	-	-	TGTGCCAGCACCAAAGGCCTTGCGGGATGGGAAGAGACCCAGTACTTC	CASTKGLAGWEETQYF
TRBV7-2	TRBJ2-7	TRBD2	few	TGTGCCAGCAGCAACGAGCGGGACTACGAGCAGTACTTC	CASSNERDYEQYF
TRBV12-3/TRBV12-4	TRBJ2-5	-	-	TGTTCCAGCAGGCGGACTATGTTTAAACAAGAGACCCAGTACTTC	CSSRRTMFKQETQYF
TRBV29-1	TRBJ2-2	-	few	TGCAGCGCAGATCAGAGGGTGGGGGAGCTGTTTTTT	CSADQRVGELFF